This T cell receptor beta chain emerged from a study of shared clonotypes between healthy human individuals. The wider study: Three plates each covered CD4 naive and memory; CD8 naive two, CD8 memory one.

Whole-study results and caveats: Sorted-subset sequencing was shown by rarefaction to be incomplete despite large depth. Sharing of clonotypes among donors was expected to vary with sequencing depth.

Germline V lookup: CDR1 KGHSH, CDR2 LQKENI. The CDR3 length is 13 residues. Trimming pared 3 bases from V and 5 bases from J, leaving 10 bases between. Concerning this clone itself: The antigen is undetermined.

Generated by immunoSEQ multiplex PCR, the TCRdb table keeps only in-frame clones and is missing some. The sample has fewer than 1.8 million clones; approximately 98.5% are singletons. Into CD45RA+ naive and CD45RA-negative memory subsets, the CD4+ cells were split. Sequencing was carried out using naive CD4+ T cells sorted from blood. Subset described: CD45RA+ positively selected. The chain links TRBV18 to TRBJ1-1; D ambiguous. This receptor was taken from a man under 40 in good health. In DNA form, the CDR3 reads TGTGCCAGCTCACCTGATGTGAGTACTGAAGCTTTCTTT. Protein sequence: CASSPDVSTEAFF.